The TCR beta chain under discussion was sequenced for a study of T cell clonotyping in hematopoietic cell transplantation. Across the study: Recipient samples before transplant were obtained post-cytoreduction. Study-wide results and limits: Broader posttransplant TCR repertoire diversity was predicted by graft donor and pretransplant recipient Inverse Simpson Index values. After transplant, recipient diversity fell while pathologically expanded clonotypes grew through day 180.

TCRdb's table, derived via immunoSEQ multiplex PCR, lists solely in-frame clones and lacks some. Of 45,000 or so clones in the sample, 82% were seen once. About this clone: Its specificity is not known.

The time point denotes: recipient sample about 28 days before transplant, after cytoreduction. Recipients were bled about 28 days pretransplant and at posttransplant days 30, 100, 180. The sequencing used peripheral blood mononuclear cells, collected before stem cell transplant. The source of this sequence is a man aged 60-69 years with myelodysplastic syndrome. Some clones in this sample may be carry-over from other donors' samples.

The CDR3 loop reads CAISESGRGREQYF. CDR3 nucleotides: TGTGCCATCAGTGAGTCGGGAAGGGGGCGCGAGCAGTACTTC. The V gene is TRBV10-3, the J gene TRBJ2-7; 7 bases map to TRBD1. V was pared by 0 bases and J by 6 bases, with 5 bases of the junction left unmatched. CDR3 size: 14 residues. Germline values: CDR1 ENHRY, CDR2 SYGVKD.